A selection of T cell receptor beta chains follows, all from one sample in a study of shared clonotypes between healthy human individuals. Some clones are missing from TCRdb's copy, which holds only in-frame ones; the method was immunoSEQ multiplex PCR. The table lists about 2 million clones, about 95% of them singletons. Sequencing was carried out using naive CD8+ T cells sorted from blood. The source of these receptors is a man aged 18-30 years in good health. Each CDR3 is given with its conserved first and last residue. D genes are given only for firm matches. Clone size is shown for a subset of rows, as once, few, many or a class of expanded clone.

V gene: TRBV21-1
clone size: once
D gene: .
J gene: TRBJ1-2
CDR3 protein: CASSSGALLYGYTF
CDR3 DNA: TGTGCCAGCAGCTCCGGGGCTCTGCTCTATGGCTACACCTTC

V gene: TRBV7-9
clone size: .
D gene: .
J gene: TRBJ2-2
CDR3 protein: CASSLVEAGELFF
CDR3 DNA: TGTGCCAGCAGCTTAGTAGAAGCCGGGGAGCTGTTTTTT

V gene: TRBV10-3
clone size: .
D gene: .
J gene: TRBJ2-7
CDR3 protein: CAISEELILYEQYF
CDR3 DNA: TGTGCCATCAGTGAAGAACTGATCCTCTACGAGCAGTACTTC

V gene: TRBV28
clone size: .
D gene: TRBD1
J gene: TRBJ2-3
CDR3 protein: CASSRPGQGFDTQYF
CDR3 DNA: TGTGCCAGCAGTCGCCCGGGACAGGGTTTTGATACGCAGTATTTT

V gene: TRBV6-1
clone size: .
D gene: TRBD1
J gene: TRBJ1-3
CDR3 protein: CASSHGQGDGNTIYF
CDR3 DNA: TGTGCCAGCAGCCACGGACAGGGCGATGGAAACACCATATATTTT

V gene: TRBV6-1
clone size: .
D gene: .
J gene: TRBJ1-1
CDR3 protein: CASGYRVTEAFF
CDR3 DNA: TGTGCCAGCGGATACAGGGTAACTGAAGCTTTCTTT

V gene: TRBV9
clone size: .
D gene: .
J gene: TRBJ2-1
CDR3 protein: CASSVEGVTYNEQFF
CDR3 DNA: TGTGCCAGCAGCGTAGAGGGGGTGACCTACAATGAGCAGTTCTTC

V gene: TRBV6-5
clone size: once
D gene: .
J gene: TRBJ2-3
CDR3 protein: CASSYNPAGTDTQYF
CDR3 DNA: TGTGCCAGCAGTTACAACCCTGCGGGCACAGATACGCAGTATTTT

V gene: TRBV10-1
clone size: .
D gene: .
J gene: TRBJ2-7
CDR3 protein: CASSPRLGADEQYF
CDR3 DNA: TGCGCCAGCAGCCCGAGGCTAGGGGCCGACGAGCAGTACTTC

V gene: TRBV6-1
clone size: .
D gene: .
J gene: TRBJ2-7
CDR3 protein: CASSWGQSYEQYF
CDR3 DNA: TGTGCCAGCAGTTGGGGGCAGTCCTACGAGCAGTACTTC

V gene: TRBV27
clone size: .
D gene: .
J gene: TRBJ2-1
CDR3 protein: CASSFIRGKDEQFF
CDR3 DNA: TGTGCCAGCAGTTTTATTAGGGGGAAGGATGAGCAGTTCTTC

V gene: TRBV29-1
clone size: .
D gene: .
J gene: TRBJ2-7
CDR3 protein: CSVVKSGDFSYEQYF
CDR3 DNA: TGCAGCGTGGTGAAATCAGGGGATTTTTCCTACGAGCAGTACTTC

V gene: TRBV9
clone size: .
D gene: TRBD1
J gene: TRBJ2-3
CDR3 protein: CASSVVGTGTSDTQYF
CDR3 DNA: TGTGCCAGCAGCGTAGTCGGGACAGGGACTTCTGATACGCAGTATTTT

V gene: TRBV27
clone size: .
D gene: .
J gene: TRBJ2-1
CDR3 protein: CASSFLGVRNEQFF
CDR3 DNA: TGTGCCAGCAGTTTTCTCGGCGTTCGTAATGAGCAGTTCTTC

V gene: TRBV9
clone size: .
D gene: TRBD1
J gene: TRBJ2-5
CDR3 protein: CASSPGTGMGQETQYF
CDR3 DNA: TGTGCCAGCAGCCCTGGGACAGGGATGGGCCAAGAGACCCAGTACTTC

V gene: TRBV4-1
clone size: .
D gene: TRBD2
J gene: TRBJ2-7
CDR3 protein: CASSLRTSGIYEQYF
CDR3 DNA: TGCGCCAGCAGCCTCAGGACTAGCGGGATCTACGAGCAGTACTTC

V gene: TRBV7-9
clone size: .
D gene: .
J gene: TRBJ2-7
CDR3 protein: CASSTGVSYEQYF
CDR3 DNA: TGTGCCAGTTCGACAGGAGTCTCCTACGAGCAGTACTTC

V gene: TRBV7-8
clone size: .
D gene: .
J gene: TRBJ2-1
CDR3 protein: CASSLATYNEQFF
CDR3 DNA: TGTGCCAGCAGCCTCGCAACCTACAATGAGCAGTTCTTC

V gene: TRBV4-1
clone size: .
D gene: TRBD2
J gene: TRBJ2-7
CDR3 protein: CASSQESLAESSYEQYF
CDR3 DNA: TGCGCCAGCAGCCAAGAAAGTCTAGCGGAGAGCTCCTACGAGCAGTACTTC

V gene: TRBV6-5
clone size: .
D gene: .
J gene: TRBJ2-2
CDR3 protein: CASSYSLAGTGELFF
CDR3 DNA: TGTGCCAGCAGTTACTCGCTAGCAGGCACCGGGGAGCTGTTTTTT

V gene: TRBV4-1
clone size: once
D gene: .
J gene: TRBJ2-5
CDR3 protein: CASSQDGWGRETQYF
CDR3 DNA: TGCGCCAGCAGCCAAGATGGGTGGGGGCGAGAGACCCAGTACTTC

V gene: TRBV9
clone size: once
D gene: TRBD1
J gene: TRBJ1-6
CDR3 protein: CASSAGDRGTPLHF
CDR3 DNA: TGTGCCAGCAGCGCCGGGGACAGGGGGACCCCCCTCCACTTT

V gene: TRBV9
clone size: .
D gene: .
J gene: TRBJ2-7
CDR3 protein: CASSVGFSAQYEQYF
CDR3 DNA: TGTGCCAGCAGCGTAGGGTTTAGCGCCCAATACGAGCAGTACTTC

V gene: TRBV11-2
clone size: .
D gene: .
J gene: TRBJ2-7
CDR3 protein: CASSSYKISYEQYF
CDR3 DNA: TGTGCCAGCAGCTCTTACAAGATCTCCTACGAGCAGTACTTC

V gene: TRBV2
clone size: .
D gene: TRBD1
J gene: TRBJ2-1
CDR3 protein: CASGERQGEQFF
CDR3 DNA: TGTGCCAGCGGGGAGAGACAGGGTGAGCAGTTCTTC

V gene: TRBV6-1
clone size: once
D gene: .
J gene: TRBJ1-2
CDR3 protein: CASSLPTNYGYTF
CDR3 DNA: TGTGCCAGCAGTCTGCCTACTAACTATGGCTACACCTTC

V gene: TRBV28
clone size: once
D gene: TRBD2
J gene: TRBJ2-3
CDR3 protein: CASSLFSSGGLNTDTQYF
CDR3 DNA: TGTGCCAGCAGTTTATTTTCTAGCGGGGGCTTGAACACAGATACGCAGTATTTT

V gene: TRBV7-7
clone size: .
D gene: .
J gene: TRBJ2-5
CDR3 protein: CASSLAPRGAYQETQYF
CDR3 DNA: TGTGCTAGCAGCTTAGCGCCGCGCGGGGCGTACCAAGAGACCCAGTACTTC

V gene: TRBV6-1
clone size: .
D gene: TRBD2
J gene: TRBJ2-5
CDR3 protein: CASSDLFTGGPPETQYF
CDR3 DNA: TGTGCCAGCAGTGACCTTTTCACGGGGGGGCCGCCAGAGACCCAGTACTTC

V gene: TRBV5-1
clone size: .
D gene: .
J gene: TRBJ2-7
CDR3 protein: CASSSDRGQYF
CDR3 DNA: TGCGCCAGCAGCTCCGATCGGGGGCAGTACTTC

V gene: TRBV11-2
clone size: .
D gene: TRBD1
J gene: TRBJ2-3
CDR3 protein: CASSSRTGRTDTQYF
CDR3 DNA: TGTGCCAGCAGCTCCAGGACAGGGAGGACAGATACGCAGTATTTT

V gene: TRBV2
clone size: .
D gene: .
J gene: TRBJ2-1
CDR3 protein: CASGYLAYNEQFF
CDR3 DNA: TGTGCCAGCGGTTACTTAGCCTACAATGAGCAGTTCTTC

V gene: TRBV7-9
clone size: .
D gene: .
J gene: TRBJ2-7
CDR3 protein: CASSGRLTAYEQYF
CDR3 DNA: TGTGCCAGCAGCGGACGGTTGACGGCCTACGAGCAGTACTTC

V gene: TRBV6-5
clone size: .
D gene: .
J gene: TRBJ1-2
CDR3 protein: CASSYTSENYGYTF
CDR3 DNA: TGTGCCAGCAGTTACACCTCAGAGAACTATGGCTACACCTTC

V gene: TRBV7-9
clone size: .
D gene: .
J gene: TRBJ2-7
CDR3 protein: CASSLDLPSGEQYF
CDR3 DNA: TGTGCCAGCAGCTTAGACCTCCCGTCCGGCGAGCAGTACTTC

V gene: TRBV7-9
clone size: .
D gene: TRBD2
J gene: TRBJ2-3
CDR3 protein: CASSSTAGGVTDTQYF
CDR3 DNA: TGTGCCAGCAGCTCCACAGCGGGAGGAGTCACAGATACGCAGTATTTT

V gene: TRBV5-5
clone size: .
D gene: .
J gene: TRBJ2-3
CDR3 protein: CASSYLVVDTQYF
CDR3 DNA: TGTGCCAGCAGCTACTTAGTTGTAGATACGCAGTATTTT